This TCR beta chain was captured by sequencing in a study of blood T cell repertoires in COVID-19. Study details: Samples of COVID-19 (acute and convalescent) were obtained from the United States, Italy and Spain. T cells, B-cell-depleted T cells, or PBMCs provided the cDNA or gDNA that served as material.

Original handling: Researchers report that nucleated cell counts were estimated from reference gene primer amplification. Repertoires were generated with immunoSEQ multiplex PCR, while TCRdb's copy carries only in-frame clones and drops some. V, J and clone size are taken as reported in that table, and D and trimming were inferred from the DNA itself. The table shows 200,000 to 250,000 clones, with 84% occurring only once. The V gene end was trimmed by 6 bases and the J gene end by 7 bases; junction bases not matched to a gene: 5. The CDR3 spans 12 residues. The receptor was derived from a woman aged 55 to 70 with acute or convalescent COVID-19. Sequenced material: peripheral blood. The V gene is TRBV12-3 or TRBV12-4, the J gene TRBJ1-2; TRBD1 agrees at 7 bases. CDR3 sequence: CASRDRSRGYTF. For the CDR3, the DNA is TGTGCCAGCAGGGACAGGAGTCGTGGCTACACCTTC.